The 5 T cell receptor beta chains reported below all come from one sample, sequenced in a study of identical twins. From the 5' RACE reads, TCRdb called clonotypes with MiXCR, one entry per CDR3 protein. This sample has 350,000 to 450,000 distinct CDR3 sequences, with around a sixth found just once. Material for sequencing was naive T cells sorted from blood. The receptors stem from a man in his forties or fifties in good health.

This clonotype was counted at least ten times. CDR3 nucleotides: TGTGCCAGCAGCCATAGCGGGGGGGCTGATTGGGCGGCCAAAAACATTCAGTACTTC. This sequence encodes CASSHSGGADWAAKNIQYF. This chain connects TRBV7-2 to TRBJ2-4; TRBD2 matches 11 bases. This CDR3 is 19 amino acids long. Trimming removed 5 bases from V and 1 base from J; junction bases left unmatched: 13. The germline V gene has CDR1 SGHTA and CDR2 FQGNSA.

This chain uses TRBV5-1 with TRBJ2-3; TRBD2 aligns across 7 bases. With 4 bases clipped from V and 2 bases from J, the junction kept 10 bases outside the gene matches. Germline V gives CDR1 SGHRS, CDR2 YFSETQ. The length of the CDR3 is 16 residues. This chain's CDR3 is CASSPGTTLYTDTQYF. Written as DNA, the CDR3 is TGCGCCAGCAGCCCGGGGACTACTTTGTACACAGATACGCAGTATTTT.

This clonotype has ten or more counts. CDR3 region: CSASLPGRSKNIQYF. In nucleotides, the CDR3 is TGCAGTGCTTCTCTCCCCGGGAGGTCCAAAAACATTCAGTACTTC. The chain uses TRBV20-1 and TRBJ2-4, with 7 bases aligning to TRBD2. Germline V gene lookup returns CDR1 DFQATT and CDR2 SNEGSKA (reference sequence). The trim removed 5 bases at V and 2 bases at J, leaving 9 bases unmatched. The CDR3 spans 15 residues.

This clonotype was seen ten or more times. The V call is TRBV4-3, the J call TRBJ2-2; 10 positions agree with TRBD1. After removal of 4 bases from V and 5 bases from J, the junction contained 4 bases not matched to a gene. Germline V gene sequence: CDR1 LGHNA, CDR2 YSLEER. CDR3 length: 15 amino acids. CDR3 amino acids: CASSPGQGQTGELFF. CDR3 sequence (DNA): TGCGCCAGCAGCCCGGGACAGGGGCAAACCGGGGAGCTGTTTTTT.

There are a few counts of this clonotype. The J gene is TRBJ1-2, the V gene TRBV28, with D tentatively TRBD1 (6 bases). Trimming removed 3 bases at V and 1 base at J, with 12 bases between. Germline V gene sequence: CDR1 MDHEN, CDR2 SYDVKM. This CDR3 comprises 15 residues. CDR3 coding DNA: TGTGCCAGCAGTTTCAGGGGCCTGGGTAACTATGGCTACACCTTC. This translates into CASSFRGLGNYGYTF.